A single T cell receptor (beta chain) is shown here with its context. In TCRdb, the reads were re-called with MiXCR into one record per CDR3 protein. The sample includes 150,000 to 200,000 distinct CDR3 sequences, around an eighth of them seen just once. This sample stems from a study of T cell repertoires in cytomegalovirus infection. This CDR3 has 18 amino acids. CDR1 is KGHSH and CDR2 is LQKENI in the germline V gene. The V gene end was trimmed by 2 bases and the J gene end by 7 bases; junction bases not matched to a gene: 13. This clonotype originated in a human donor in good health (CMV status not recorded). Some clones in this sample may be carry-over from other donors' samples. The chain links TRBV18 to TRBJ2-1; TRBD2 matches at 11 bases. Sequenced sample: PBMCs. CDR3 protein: CASSPSRLGLAVHNEQFF. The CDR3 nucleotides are TGTGCCAGCTCACCATCGCGTCTGGGACTAGCGGTTCATAATGAGCAGTTCTTC. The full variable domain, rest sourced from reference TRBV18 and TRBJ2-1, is NAGVMQNPRHLVRRRGQEARLRCSPMKGHSHVYWYRQLPEEGLKFMVYLQKENIIDESGMPKERFSAEFPKEGPSILRIQQVVRGDSAAYFCASSPSRLGLAVHNEQFFGPGTRLTVL.